Following are 31 T cell receptor beta chains from one sample sequenced in a study of early T cells in non-severe SARS-CoV-2 infection. MiXCR was run by TCRdb on the 5' RACE reads, yielding one entry per CDR3 protein. Of under 50,000 distinct CDR3 sequences listed, 3.5% to 4.5% are singletons. The sequencing sample was made of whole blood. All receptors come from an adult who was a healthcare worker with PCR-confirmed SARS-CoV-2 infection or an uninfected control (not recorded which).

Comments on this clonotype: Just one base apart from a much larger clone, this may be a read error. This rearrangement joins TRBV20-1 to TRBJ2-1; D is undetermined. The CDR3 loop spans 11 amino acids. Trimming left V 3 bases short and J 10 bases short, with 10 bases between. Germline lookup yields CDR1 DFQATT and CDR2 SNEGSKA (reference sequence). CDR3 DNA sequence: TGCAGTGCTAGCACAGAGGAGGAGCAGTTCTTC. Residues: CSASTEEEQFF.

This clonotype was detected ten times or more. V and J are TRBV20-1 and TRBJ2-4; D perhaps matches TRBD1 (5 bases). V was shortened by 3 bases and J by 5 bases, with 8 bases between the two germline ends. Germline assignment: CDR1 DFQATT and CDR2 SNEGSKA (reference sequence). This CDR3 spans 12 amino acids. CDR3 bases: TGCAGTGCTAGGCAGGGTCAAAACATTCAGTACTTC. This sequence encodes CSARQGQNIQYF.

The chain joins TRBV5-6 to TRBJ2-3; 7 nucleotides match TRBD1. CDR3 length equals 16 residues. After removal of 0 bases from V and 3 bases from J, the junction contained 7 bases not matched to a gene. Germline V gene lookup returns CDR1 SGHDT and CDR2 YYEEEE. The CDR3 DNA follows: TGTGCCAGCAGCTTGGCCCCCCGGACAGGAACAGATACGCAGTATTTT. Translating gives CASSLAPRTGTDTQYF.

This clonotype was observed many times. V usage is TRBV20-1 and J usage is TRBJ2-1; a possible D gene is TRBD2 (7 bases). Germline V gives CDR1 DFQATT, CDR2 SNEGSKA (reference sequence). This CDR3 has 15 amino acids. The V end was cut by 0 bases, the J end by 9 bases, with 18 bases between. CDR3 region: CSARDFPGGPSEQFF. As DNA, the CDR3 is TGCAGTGCTAGAGATTTCCCGGGGGGCCCGAGTGAGCAGTTCTTC.

This clonotype has at least ten counts. The genes are TRBV5-6 and TRBJ2-3; TRBD1 or TRBD2 may be the D gene (5 bases each). The CDR3 length is 13 residues. Germline loops: CDR1 SGHDT, CDR2 YYEEEE. V dropped 6 bases and J dropped 1 base, with 9 bases sitting between them. DNA for the CDR3: TGTGCCAGCACCGTGGGACGCACAGATACGCAGTATTTT. It yields the protein CASTVGRTDTQYF. Variable domain in full (rest from reference TRBV5-6 and TRBJ2-3): DAGVTQSPTHLIKTRGQQVTLRCSPKSGHDTVSWYQQALGQGPQFIFQYYEEEERQRGNFPDRFSGHQFPNYSSELNVNALLLGDSALYLCASTVGRTDTQYFGPGTRLTVL.

This clonotype has ten or more counts. The chain recombines TRBV29-1 with TRBJ2-1; 7 bases agree with TRBD2. The germline V gene encodes CDR1 SQVTM and CDR2 ANQGSEA. J gave up 5 bases and V 0 bases, and 7 bases lay outside the gene matches. CDR3 size: 15 residues. This CDR3 is CSVEDWSGINNEQFF. DNA for the CDR3: TGCAGCGTTGAAGATTGGAGCGGGATCAACAATGAGCAGTTCTTC.

This clonotype was seen many times. V usage is TRBV28 and J usage is TRBJ1-1; 7 nucleotides line up with TRBD1. V dropped 6 bases and J dropped 4; count of bases not matched to a gene: 14. Germline V gene lookup returns CDR1 MDHEN and CDR2 SYDVKM. This CDR3 contains 16 residues. The CDR3 region is CASRIDRARAGTEAFF. In nucleotides, the CDR3 is TGTGCCAGCAGAATCGACAGGGCTAGGGCGGGCACTGAAGCTTTCTTT.

In this sample, this clonotype turned up a few times. The chain joins TRBV7-7 to TRBJ2-6; D is undetermined. The germline CDR1 and CDR2 sequences are SSHAT and FNYEAQ (reference sequence). This CDR3 is 12 amino acids long. The germline V and J ends were trimmed by 5 bases and 10 bases, with 9 bases remaining between them. CDR3 sequence (DNA): TGTGCCAGCAGCCCCGTAGAGAACGTCCTGACTTTC. This encodes CASSPVENVLTF.

This clonotype occurred many times. The chain couples TRBV27 to TRBJ2-3, with 7 nucleotides matching TRBD1. There are 14 residues in the CDR3. Germline CDR1 is MNHEY and CDR2 is SMNVEV (reference sequence). The V segment lost 6 bases and the J segment 5 bases; nucleotides outside the gene matches: 8. DNA of the CDR3: TGTGCCAGCAGCCTCAACAGGGGTGGAGATACGCAGTATTTT. Amino acid sequence: CASSLNRGGDTQYF.

This clonotype was found a few times. V gene TRBV6-5 combines with J gene TRBJ2-1, with 11 nucleotides matching TRBD1. In germline, CDR1 is MNHEY, CDR2 SVGAGI. This CDR3 contains 15 residues. V shed 6 bases and J 6 bases; nucleotides not matched to a gene: 7. CDR3 sequence reads: CASRNRDRGINEQFF. The CDR3 DNA is TGTGCCAGCAGAAACCGGGACAGGGGGATCAATGAGCAGTTCTTC.

This clonotype has a handful of counts. The chain joins TRBV7-2 to TRBJ2-7, with D tentatively TRBD2 (7 bases). CDR3 length equals 15 residues. Trimming removed 4 bases from V and 5 bases from J, with 18 bases in between. Per germline, CDR1 SGHTA and CDR2 FQGNSA. In nucleotides, the CDR3 is TGTGCCAGCAGCTCGGGGGGCCCGGGCTTGGACGAGCAGTACTTC. It encodes CASSSGGPGLDEQYF.

This clonotype was observed a few times. The chain combines TRBV20-1 with TRBJ2-5; D not certain. The germline gives CDR1 DFQATT, CDR2 SNEGSKA (reference sequence). The CDR3 has 13 amino acids. The V end was cut by 0 bases, the J end by 4 bases, with 9 bases between. CDR3 protein: CSARDTTIETQYF. CDR3 DNA: TGCAGTGCTAGAGACACTACCATAGAGACCCAGTACTTC.

This clonotype was detected many times. The chain uses TRBV10-3 and TRBJ1-1; unclear D gene. From germline, CDR1 is ENHRY and CDR2 SYGVKD. V shed 3 bases and J shed 3 bases, with 11 bases lying between them. This CDR3 spans 14 amino acids. The CDR3 loop reads CAISERGLDTEAFF. CDR3 sequence (DNA): TGTGCCATCAGTGAACGTGGGTTGGACACTGAAGCTTTCTTT.

This clonotype was observed at least ten times. This chain joins TRBV9 and TRBJ2-1; no definite D call. V lost 0 bases to trimming and J lost 5 bases, with 6 bases between them. CDR3 length: 13 residues. Germline lookup yields CDR1 SGDLS and CDR2 YYNGEE. The CDR3, as DNA: TGTGCCAGCAGCGTAGGGGGAAACAATGAGCAGTTCTTC. Amino acids: CASSVGGNNEQFF.

This clonotype has at least ten counts. DNA of the CDR3: TGCAGTGTTCCACAGGGAATACATGGCTACACCTTC. It encodes CSVPQGIHGYTF. This chain links TRBV20-1 with TRBJ1-2; weak D call: TRBD1 (6 bases). V dropped 7 bases and J dropped 6 bases, with 15 bases sitting between them. Germline V gene data show CDR1 as DFQATT and CDR2 as SNEGSKA (reference sequence). This CDR3 has 12 residues.

This clonotype was counted at least ten times. The chain joins TRBV20-1 to TRBJ2-3; maybe TRBD2 (5 bases). Germline CDR1 and CDR2: DFQATT and SNEGSKA (reference sequence). This CDR3 is 15 amino acids long. V was clipped by 1 base and J by 1 base, with 12 bases between them. This CDR3 reads CSARGVVGGTDTQYF. In DNA, the CDR3 is TGCAGTGCTAGAGGGGTGGTCGGGGGCACAGATACGCAGTATTTT.

This clonotype showed up many times. This chain connects TRBV5-5 to TRBJ2-5; tentative D call: TRBD2 (5 bases). V was pared by 1 base and J by 9 bases, with 13 bases between. The germline CDR1 and CDR2 sequences are SGHKS and YYEKEE (reference sequence). The CDR3 runs 13 residues. CDR3 sequence reads: CASSLTGIGAQYF. The CDR3 region has the DNA TGTGCCAGCAGCTTGACCGGGATCGGGGCCCAGTACTTC. Supplemented by reference TRBV5-5 and TRBJ2-5, the full variable domain reads DAGVTQSPTHLIKTRGQQVTLRCSPISGHKSVSWYQQVLGQGPQFIFQYYEKEERGRGNFPDRFSARQFPNYSSELNVNALLLGDSALYLCASSLTGIGAQYFGPGTRLLVL.

In this sample, this clonotype turned up many times. The chain couples TRBV6-6 to TRBJ1-2, with 9 bases identical to TRBD1. V shed 5 bases and J 6 bases; nucleotides not matched to a gene: 7. CDR1 MNHNY and CDR2 SVGAGI come from the germline V gene (reference sequence). This CDR3 comprises 14 residues. The CDR3 protein is CASSPGQGKDGYTF. For the CDR3, the DNA is TGTGCCAGCAGTCCTGGACAGGGGAAAGATGGCTACACCTTC.

This clonotype was recorded at least ten times. The gene calls are TRBV5-5 and TRBJ1-5, with 7 bases matching TRBD1. This CDR3 has 15 residues. With 1 base clipped from V and 2 bases from J, the junction kept 3 bases outside the gene matches. CDR1 SGHKS and CDR2 YYEKEE come from the germline V gene (reference sequence). In DNA, the CDR3 is TGTGCCAGCAGCTTGATCCAGGGGGGCAATCAGCCCCAGCATTTT. Translation gives CASSLIQGGNQPQHF.

This clonotype was observed a handful of times. The chain couples TRBV29-1 to TRBJ2-7; 7 positions agree with TRBD1. From germline, CDR1 is SQVTM and CDR2 ANQGSEA. V shed 3 bases, J shed 0 bases, and the junction held 11 bases outside the gene matches. This CDR3 is 16 amino acids long. CDR3 bases: TGCAGCGTTGAGGAGAACCGGGACAGTTCCTCCTACGAGCAGTACTTC. It yields the protein CSVEENRDSSSYEQYF.

This clonotype was seen many times. The chain employs TRBV20-1 and TRBJ2-7, with D uncertain. The germline V gene encodes CDR1 DFQATT and CDR2 SNEGSKA (reference sequence). V was shortened by 0 bases and J by 7 bases, with 19 bases between the two germline ends. The CDR3 is 15 residues long. The CDR3 sequence: CSARDFPTSSSEQYF. DNA of the CDR3: TGCAGTGCTAGAGATTTCCCTACGAGCAGTTCGGAGCAGTACTTC.

The table lists this clonotype with many counts. This rearrangement joins TRBV4-3 to TRBJ2-7; 8 bases line up with TRBD1. The CDR3 consists of 16 residues. From germline, CDR1 is LGHNA and CDR2 YSLEER. J lost 3 bases, V lost 4 bases, and 11 bases had no gene match. The CDR3 protein is CASSPRFGQGDYEQYF. The CDR3 DNA sequence: TGCGCCAGCAGCCCGAGATTTGGACAGGGTGACTACGAGCAGTACTTC.

The table lists this clonotype with many counts. The chain couples TRBV29-1 to TRBJ1-1; D perhaps matches TRBD1 (5 bases). This CDR3 spans 14 amino acids. V was cut by 3 bases and J by 4 bases, with 15 bases left in between. Germline V gene data show CDR1 as SQVTM and CDR2 as ANQGSEA. CDR3 sequence reads: CSVDLGGGSTEAFF. The CDR3 DNA is TGCAGCGTTGACTTGGGGGGAGGTAGCACTGAAGCTTTCTTT.

This clonotype was observed at least ten times. The rearrangement links TRBV29-1 to TRBJ2-7; no clear D. V lost 2 bases and J 2 bases, leaving 13 bases between the germline ends. This CDR3 contains 14 residues. Germline values: CDR1 SQVTM, CDR2 ANQGSEA. CDR3 residues: CSVETAFKPYEQYF. CDR3 nucleotide sequence: TGCAGCGTTGAAACTGCATTTAAGCCCTACGAGCAGTACTTC.

This sequence joins TRBV7-3 and TRBJ2-3; D is tentatively TRBD1 or TRBD2 (6 bases each). The length of the CDR3 is 16 residues. Germline CDR1 reads SGHTA; CDR2 reads FQGTGA. V gave up 2 bases and J gave up 0 bases, with 12 bases separating them. The CDR3: CASSLERGASTDTQYF. The CDR3 DNA follows: TGTGCCAGCAGCTTAGAGAGGGGGGCCAGCACAGATACGCAGTATTTT.

This clonotype was picked up many times. V usage is TRBV5-1 and J usage is TRBJ2-3; TRBD1 aligns across 8 bases. Unmatched junction bases numbered 11, after V lost 4 bases and J lost 1 base. There are 17 residues in the CDR3. CDR1 and CDR2 from the germline V gene are SGHRS and YFSETQ. Here the CDR3 DNA reads TGCGCCAGCAGCGTGGCCAAAGGACAGGGTGGCACAGATACGCAGTATTTT. Translated: CASSVAKGQGGTDTQYF.

The V and J genes are TRBV20-1 and TRBJ2-1; no definite D call. V was clipped by 3 bases and J by 4 bases, with 7 bases between them. The CDR3 is 12 residues long. CDR1 DFQATT and CDR2 SNEGSKA come from the germline V gene (reference sequence). This chain's CDR3 is CSASDQYNEQFF. In nucleotides, the CDR3 is TGCAGTGCTAGTGACCAGTACAATGAGCAGTTCTTC.

This clonotype showed up many times. The chain couples TRBV7-3 to TRBJ2-2; TRBD1 agrees at 7 bases. The germline V gene encodes CDR1 SGHTA and CDR2 FQGTGA. This CDR3 contains 14 residues. V shed 8 bases and J 2 bases; nucleotides not matched to a gene: 5. The CDR3 DNA is TGTGCCAGCGCTCAGGGGGTAAACACCGGGGAGCTGTTTTTT. Its protein is CASAQGVNTGELFF.

The table lists this clonotype with many counts. The CDR3 is CASSLRGLTDTQYF. CDR3 coding DNA: TGTGCCAGCAGCTTAAGGGGACTAACAGATACGCAGTATTTT. The chain is built from TRBV7-3 and TRBJ2-3, with 7 bases aligning to TRBD2. CDR1 is SGHTA, CDR2 FQGTGA, per germline. V gave up 1 base and J gave up 3 bases; unmatched junction bases: 1. The CDR3 totals 14 residues.

This clonotype was counted many times. This chain links TRBV12-5 with TRBJ1-5, with D maybe TRBD1 (6 bases). This CDR3 has 15 amino acids. V was pared by 1 base and J by 2 bases, with 9 bases between. Germline V CDR1 and CDR2: LGHNT, FRNRAP. CDR3 coding DNA: TGTGCTAGTGGTTTGGACAGGGAAGGCAATCAGCCCCAGCATTTT. This gives the protein CASGLDREGNQPQHF.

In this sample, this clonotype turned up many times. The chain couples TRBV7-9 to TRBJ1-1, with a weak D call TRBD1 (5 bases). The CDR3 has 14 residues. Per the germline V gene, CDR1 is SEHNR and CDR2 is FQNEAQ (reference sequence). Trimming pared 2 bases from V and 4 bases from J, leaving 11 bases between. CDR3 nucleotide sequence: TGTGCCAGCAGCTTATCTTCGGGACTCACTGAAGCTTTCTTT. Residues: CASSLSSGLTEAFF.